The 17 T cell receptor beta chains reported below all come from one sample, sequenced in a study of T-cell reconstitution after alpha-beta-depleted transplantation in children. Using unique molecular identifiers, the investigators prepared the TCRbeta library. MiXCR, run by TCRdb on the PCR reads, gives a single entry per CDR3 protein. In the table there are roughly 420,000 distinct CDR3 sequences, around 15% of which are singletons. Sequenced here: PBMCs, mostly from graft donor cells, sampled 360 days after TCRalphabeta/CD19-depleted stem cell transplant. The receptor source for this set is a boy younger than two who had a stem cell transplant for Wiskott-Aldrich syndrome, so the T cells may come from the graft donor.

The chain recombines TRBV2 with TRBJ2-2; TRBD2 aligns across 12 bases. Germline loops: CDR1 SNHLY, CDR2 FYNNEI. The CDR3 is made up of 18 amino acids. V trimming: 9 bases; J trimming: 1 base; junction bases outside the gene matches: 12. The CDR3 sequence: CASYPLWTSGMNTGELFF. The CDR3 region has the DNA TGTGCCAGTTACCCCCTTTGGACTAGCGGGATGAACACCGGGGAGCTGTTTTTT.

In its sample, this clonotype was seen a few times. The chain carries TRBV4-1 and TRBJ2-3, with TRBD2 identical over 12 bases. Germline-derived CDR1 and CDR2 are MGHRA and YSYEKL. The trim removed 0 bases at V and 5 bases at J, leaving 18 bases unmatched. The CDR3 has 21 amino acids. Here the CDR3 reads CASSQDFTHWTSGTPRDTQYF. The CDR3 coding sequence is TGCGCCAGCAGCCAAGATTTCACACACTGGACTAGCGGGACTCCACGAGATACGCAGTATTTT.

The chain uses TRBV7-9 and TRBJ1-6; D might be TRBD1 (6 bases). The CDR3 is made up of 14 amino acids. V lost 5 bases to trimming and J lost 7 bases, with 12 bases between them. CDR1 and CDR2 (germline): SEHNR, FQNEAQ (reference sequence). The CDR3 nucleotides read TGTGCCAGCAGCCGCGGGGGGCGAAATTCACCCCTCCACTTT. This encodes CASSRGGRNSPLHF.

This clonotype was observed a few times. The rearrangement uses TRBV6-5 and TRBJ1-4; D unclear. Between the trimmed V and J ends, which lost 4 bases and 7 bases, there was a span of 16 bases. Germline values: CDR1 MNHEY, CDR2 SVGAGI. The CDR3 extends over 15 amino acids. The CDR3 loop is CASSLIRAPFEKLFF. Written as DNA, the CDR3 is TGTGCCAGCAGTTTGATCCGGGCCCCTTTTGAAAAACTGTTTTTT.

This clonotype appeared a few times. The chain carries TRBV10-3 and TRBJ2-7; D is unclear. The CDR3 consists of 12 residues. Germline V gives CDR1 ENHRY, CDR2 SYGVKD. Trimming left V 3 bases short and J 2 bases short, with 5 bases between. The CDR3 region has the DNA TGTGCCATCAGTGACCAAGCCTACGAGCAGTACTTC. Protein sequence: CAISDQAYEQYF.

The chain joins TRBV6-1 to TRBJ2-5, with D possibly being TRBD1 or TRBD2 (5 bases each). Germline CDR1 reads MNHNS; CDR2 reads SASEGT. V was clipped by 6 bases and J by 5 bases, with 19 bases between them. The CDR3 contains 15 residues. The CDR3 is CASRLFPGRAETQYF. For the CDR3, the DNA is TGTGCCAGCAGGTTGTTTCCGGGACGGGCTGAGACCCAGTACTTC.

The genes are TRBV6-5 and TRBJ2-7; 8 nucleotides align to TRBD1. The CDR3 runs 15 residues. Germline V gives CDR1 MNHEY, CDR2 SVGAGI. Trimming took 4 bases from V and 2 from J; bases not matched to a gene: 7. This CDR3 is CASSFQGATTYEQYF. Here the CDR3 DNA reads TGTGCCAGCAGTTTCCAGGGGGCCACCACCTACGAGCAGTACTTC.

This clonotype was recorded a few times. J is TRBJ2-2 and V is TRBV5-1; D might be TRBD1 (7 bases). The CDR3 is 18 amino acids. Trimming took off 0 bases at V and 5 bases at J, with 20 bases between the two ends. CDR1 is SGHRS, CDR2 YFSETQ, per germline. The CDR3 spells CASSLVVGGTVATGELFF. CDR3 in DNA: TGCGCCAGCAGCTTGGTTGTCGGCGGGACAGTGGCGACCGGGGAGCTGTTTTTT.

This clonotype was seen more than once but under ten times. This chain connects TRBV3-1 to TRBJ2-5; possible D gene TRBD2, 5 bases. This CDR3 spans 14 amino acids. The V end lost 2 bases, the J end lost 5 bases, and 12 bases lay between the germline ends. The germline CDR1 and CDR2 sequences are LGHDT and YNNKEL (reference sequence). The CDR3 DNA sequence: TGTGCCAGCAGCCAAAGCGGTACGAGGGAGACCCAGTACTTC. It translates to CASSQSGTRETQYF.

The chain links TRBV6-2 or TRBV6-3 to TRBJ1-6; 9 positions match TRBD1. Looked up from germline, CDR1 is MNHEY and CDR2 is SVGEGT. The CDR3 has 21 residues. Germline trimming cut 0 bases from V and 0 bases from J; bases unmatched to any gene: 12. Written as DNA, the CDR3 is TGTGCCAGCAGTTACTCGATAACGGACAGGGGAGTCGGCTCCTATAATTCACCCCTCCACTTT. Translated: CASSYSITDRGVGSYNSPLHF.

The V gene is TRBV5-5, the J gene TRBJ2-6; perhaps TRBD1 as D (5 bases). The germline V gene has CDR1 SGHKS and CDR2 YYEKEE (reference sequence). Trimming took 4 bases from V and 4 from J, leaving 12 bases between them. CDR3 length: 15 residues. Here the CDR3 reads CASSRGVFGANVLTF. Written as DNA, the CDR3 is TGTGCCAGCAGCAGGGGCGTATTCGGGGCCAACGTCCTGACTTTC. The full variable domain, in which reference TRBV5-5 and TRBJ2-6 provide the parts outside the CDR3, is DAGVTQSPTHLIKTRGQQVTLRCSPISGHKSVSWYQQVLGQGPQFIFQYYEKEERGRGNFPDRFSARQFPNYSSELNVNALLLGDSALYLCASSRGVFGANVLTFGAGSRLTVL.

This clonotype was detected only a few times. J is TRBJ2-1 and V is TRBV6-2 or TRBV6-3, with 11 bases that match TRBD2. Germline lookup yields CDR1 MNHEY and CDR2 SVGEGT. V lost 6 bases, J lost 8 bases, and 9 bases stayed unmatched. The CDR3 covers 15 residues. The CDR3 loop reads CASSLLAGVGDEQFF. Here the CDR3 DNA reads TGTGCCAGCAGCTTACTAGCGGGAGTTGGCGATGAGCAGTTCTTC.

This clonotype was found many times. CDR3 bases: TGTGCCAGCCGAATAGCGACGGGCGCTAGCGGGATTTACACCGGGGAGCTGTTTTTT. Translating gives CASRIATGASGIYTGELFF. The V and J genes are TRBV11-1 and TRBJ2-2; 9 bases match TRBD2. Germline V gene data show CDR1 as SGHAT and CDR2 as FQDESV (reference sequence). The CDR3 is made up of 19 amino acids. Trimming cost V 8 bases and J 3 bases; bases outside gene matches: 19.

The chain has TRBV5-1 and TRBJ2-7; possibly TRBD1 for D (6 bases). This CDR3 has 14 residues. Germline values: CDR1 SGHRS, CDR2 YFSETQ. V was trimmed by 0 bases and J by 2 bases, leaving 9 bases between them. The CDR3 bases are TGCGCCAGCAGCTTGGACGGGACACCCTACGAGCAGTACTTC. Its protein is CASSLDGTPYEQYF.

V and J are TRBV15 and TRBJ2-1, with D possibly being TRBD1 (5 bases). Germline values: CDR1 LNHNV, CDR2 YYDKDF (reference sequence). V was trimmed by 1 base and J by 2 bases, leaving 18 bases between them. CDR3 size: 18 residues. CDR3 DNA sequence: TGTGCCACCAGCAGAGGGGGCGGTGGGAACAGACCCTACAATGAGCAGTTCTTC. It specifies CATSRGGGGNRPYNEQFF.

In this sample, this clonotype turned up a few times. As DNA, the CDR3 is TGTGCCAGCAGCTTAGGAGGGGGCGCGGGTGGAAACACCATATATTTT. It codes for CASSLGGGAGGNTIYF. The chain employs TRBV7-2 and TRBJ1-3; 7 nucleotides line up with TRBD1. The CDR3 has 16 residues. The ends lost 1 base at V and 3 bases at J; junction bases unmatched: 6. Germline V gene sequence: CDR1 SGHTA, CDR2 FQGNSA.

The V gene is TRBV10-3, the J gene TRBJ2-5, with D unclear. From germline, CDR1 is ENHRY and CDR2 SYGVKD. The CDR3 extends over 12 amino acids. V gave up 10 bases and J gave up 1 base, with 10 bases separating them. The chain's CDR3 is CATSRAQETQYF. The CDR3 DNA follows: TGTGCCACCTCTAGGGCCCAAGAGACCCAGTACTTC.